This record concerns one T cell receptor beta chain sequence. Its target is not known. From germline, CDR1 is ENHRY and CDR2 SYGVKD. The V segment lost 6 bases and the J segment 2 bases; nucleotides outside the gene matches: 5. The CDR3 has 14 residues. This sample is part of a study of shared clonotypes between healthy human individuals. Study details: Three plates were used per donor for CD4 naive, three for CD4 memory, two for CD8 naive and one for CD8 memory. Study results and caveats: Some naive CD4 clonotypes, about 5%, turned up in common across a handful of donors.

It was around 180 ng DNA, tens of thousands of T cell genomes, that sorted-subset replicate PCRs used. The table came from immunoSEQ multiplex PCR; TCRdb's copy has only in-frame clones and leaves some out. Of fewer than 850,000 clones listed, 72% are singletons. Sequenced: memory CD4+ T cells sorted from blood. Subset reported: CD45RA-negative fraction. The TCR comes from a woman between 25 and 40 years old in good health. This chain uses TRBV10-3 with TRBJ2-7; 9 nucleotides line up with TRBD1. CDR3 protein: CAISRDRATYEQYF. The DNA for the CDR3 is TGTGCCATCAGCCGGGACAGGGCAACCTACGAGCAGTACTTC.